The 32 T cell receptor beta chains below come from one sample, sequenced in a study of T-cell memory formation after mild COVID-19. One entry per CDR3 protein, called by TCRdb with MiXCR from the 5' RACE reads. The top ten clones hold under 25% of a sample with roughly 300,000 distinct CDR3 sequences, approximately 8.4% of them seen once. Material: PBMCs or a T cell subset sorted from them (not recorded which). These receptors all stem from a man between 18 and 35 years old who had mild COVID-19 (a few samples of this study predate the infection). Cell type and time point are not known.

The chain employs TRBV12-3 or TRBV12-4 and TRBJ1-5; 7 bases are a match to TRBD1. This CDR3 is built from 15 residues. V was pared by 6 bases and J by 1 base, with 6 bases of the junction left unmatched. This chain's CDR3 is CASSPGTASNQPQHF. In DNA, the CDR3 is TGTGCCAGCAGCCCCGGGACAGCGAGCAATCAGCCCCAGCATTTT.

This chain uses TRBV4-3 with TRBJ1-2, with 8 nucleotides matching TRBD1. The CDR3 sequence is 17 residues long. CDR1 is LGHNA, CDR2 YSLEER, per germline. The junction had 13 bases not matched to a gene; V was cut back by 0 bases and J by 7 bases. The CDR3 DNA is TGCGCCAGCAGCCAAGATCCCGGGACAGGCAGCGCTGGTGGCTACACCTTC. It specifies CASSQDPGTGSAGGYTF.

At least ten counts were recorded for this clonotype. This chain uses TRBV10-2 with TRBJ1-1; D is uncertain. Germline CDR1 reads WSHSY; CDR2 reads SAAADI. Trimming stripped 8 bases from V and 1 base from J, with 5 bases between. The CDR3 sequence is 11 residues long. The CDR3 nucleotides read TGCGCCAGCTCACGGAACACTGAAGCTTTCTTT. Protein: CASSRNTEAFF.

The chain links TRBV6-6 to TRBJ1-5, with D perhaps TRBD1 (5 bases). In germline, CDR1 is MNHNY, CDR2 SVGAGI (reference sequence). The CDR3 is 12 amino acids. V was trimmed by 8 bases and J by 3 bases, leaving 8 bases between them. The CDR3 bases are TGTGCCAGCGGGGGGTTCAATCAGCCCCAGCATTTT. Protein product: CASGGFNQPQHF.

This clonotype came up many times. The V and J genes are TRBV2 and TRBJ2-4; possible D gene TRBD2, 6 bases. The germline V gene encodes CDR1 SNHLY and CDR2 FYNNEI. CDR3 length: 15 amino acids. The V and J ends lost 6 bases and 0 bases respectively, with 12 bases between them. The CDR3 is CASRGTVLAKNIQYF. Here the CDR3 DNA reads TGTGCCAGCAGGGGGACTGTTCTAGCCAAAAACATTCAGTACTTC. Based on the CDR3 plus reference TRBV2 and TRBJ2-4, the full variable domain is EPEVTQTPSHQVTQMGQEVILRCVPISNHLYFYWYRQILGQKVEFLVSFYNNEISEKSEIFDDQFSVERPDGSNFTLKIRSTKLEDSAMYFCASRGTVLAKNIQYFGAGTRLSVL.

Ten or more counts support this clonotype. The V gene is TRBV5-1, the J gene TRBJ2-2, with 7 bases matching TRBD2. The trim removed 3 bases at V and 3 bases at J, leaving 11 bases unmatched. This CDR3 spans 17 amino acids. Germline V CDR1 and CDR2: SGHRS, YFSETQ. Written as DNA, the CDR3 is TGCGCCAGCAGCTGGCGGGAGCGGGGTGTTGACACCGGGGAGCTGTTTTTT. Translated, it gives CASSWRERGVDTGELFF.

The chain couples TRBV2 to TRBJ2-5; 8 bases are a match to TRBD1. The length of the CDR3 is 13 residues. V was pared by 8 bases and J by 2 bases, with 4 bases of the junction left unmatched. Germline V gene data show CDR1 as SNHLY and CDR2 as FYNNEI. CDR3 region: CASQGQEQETQYF. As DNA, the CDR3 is TGTGCCAGCCAGGGACAGGAGCAAGAGACCCAGTACTTC.

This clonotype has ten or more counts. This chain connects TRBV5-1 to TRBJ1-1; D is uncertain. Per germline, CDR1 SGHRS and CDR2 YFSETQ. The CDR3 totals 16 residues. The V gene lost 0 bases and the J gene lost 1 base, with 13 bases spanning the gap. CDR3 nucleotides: TGCGCCAGCAGCTTGGGAGCGACCGTAGGGAACACTGAAGCTTTCTTT. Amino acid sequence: CASSLGATVGNTEAFF.

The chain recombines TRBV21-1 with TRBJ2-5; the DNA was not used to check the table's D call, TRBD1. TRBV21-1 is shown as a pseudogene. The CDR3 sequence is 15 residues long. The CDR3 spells CASSKVPGPKETQYF. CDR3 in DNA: TGTGCCAGCAGCAAAGTCCCGGGGCCCAAAGAGACCCAGTACTTC.

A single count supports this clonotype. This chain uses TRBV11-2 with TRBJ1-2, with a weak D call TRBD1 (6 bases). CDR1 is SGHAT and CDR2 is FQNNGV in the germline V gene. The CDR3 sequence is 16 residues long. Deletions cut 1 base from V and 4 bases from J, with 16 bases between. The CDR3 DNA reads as TGTGCCAGCAGCTTAGTAATGGTGGCAGGGGCCTATGGCTACACCTTC. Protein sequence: CASSLVMVAGAYGYTF.

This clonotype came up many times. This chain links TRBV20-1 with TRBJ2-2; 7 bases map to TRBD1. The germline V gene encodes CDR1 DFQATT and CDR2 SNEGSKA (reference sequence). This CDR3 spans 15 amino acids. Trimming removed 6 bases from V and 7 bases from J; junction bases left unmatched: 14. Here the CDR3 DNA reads TGCAGTGCCAAAGGGACAGCCCGAGGGAGCGGGGAGCTGTTTTTT. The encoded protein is CSAKGTARGSGELFF.

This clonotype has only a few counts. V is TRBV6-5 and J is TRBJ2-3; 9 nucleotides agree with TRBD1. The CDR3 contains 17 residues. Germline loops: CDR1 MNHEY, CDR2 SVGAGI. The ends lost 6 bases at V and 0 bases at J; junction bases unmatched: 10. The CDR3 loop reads CASSRLGTGSSTDTQYF. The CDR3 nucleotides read TGTGCCAGCAGCCGGTTGGGGACAGGGTCTAGCACAGATACGCAGTATTTT.

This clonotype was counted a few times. Here the CDR3 reads CASKRPQNTGELFF. CDR3 DNA: TGTGCCAGCAAGAGACCGCAGAACACCGGGGAGCTGTTTTTT. The chain has TRBV12-3 or TRBV12-4 and TRBJ2-2, with D unclear. CDR3 size: 14 residues. V dropped 7 bases and J dropped 1 base, with 10 bases sitting between them.

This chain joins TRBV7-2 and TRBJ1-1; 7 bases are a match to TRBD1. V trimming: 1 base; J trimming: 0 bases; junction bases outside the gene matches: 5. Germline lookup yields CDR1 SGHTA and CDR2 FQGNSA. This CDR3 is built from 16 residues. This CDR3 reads CASSLEGGRVNTEAFF. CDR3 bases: TGTGCCAGCAGCTTAGAAGGGGGCAGGGTGAACACTGAAGCTTTCTTT. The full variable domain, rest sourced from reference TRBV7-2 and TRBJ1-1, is GAGVSQSPSNKVTEKGKDVELRCDPISGHTALYWYRQSLGQGLEFLIYFQGNSAPDKSGLPSDRFSAERTGGSVSTLTIQRTQQEDSAVYLCASSLEGGRVNTEAFFGQGTRLTVV.

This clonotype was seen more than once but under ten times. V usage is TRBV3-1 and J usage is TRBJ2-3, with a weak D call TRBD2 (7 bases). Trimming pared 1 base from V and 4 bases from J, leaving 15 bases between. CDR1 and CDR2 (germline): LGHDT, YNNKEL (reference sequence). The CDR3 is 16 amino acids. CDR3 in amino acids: CASSQVAGAPPDTQYF. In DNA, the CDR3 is TGTGCCAGCAGCCAAGTGGCGGGGGCCCCCCCAGATACGCAGTATTTT.

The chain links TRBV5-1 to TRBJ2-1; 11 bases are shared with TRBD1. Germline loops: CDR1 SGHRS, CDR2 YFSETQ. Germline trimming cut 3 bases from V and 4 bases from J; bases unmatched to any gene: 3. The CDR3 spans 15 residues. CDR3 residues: CASSSRDRGYNEQFF. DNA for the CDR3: TGCGCCAGCAGCTCCCGGGACAGGGGGTACAATGAGCAGTTCTTC.

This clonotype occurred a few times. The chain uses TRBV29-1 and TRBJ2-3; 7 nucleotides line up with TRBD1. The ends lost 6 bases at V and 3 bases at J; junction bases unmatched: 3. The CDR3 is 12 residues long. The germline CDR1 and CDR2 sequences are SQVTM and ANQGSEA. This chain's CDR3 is CSVRQGTDTQYF. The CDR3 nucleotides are TGCAGCGTAAGACAGGGTACAGATACGCAGTATTTT.

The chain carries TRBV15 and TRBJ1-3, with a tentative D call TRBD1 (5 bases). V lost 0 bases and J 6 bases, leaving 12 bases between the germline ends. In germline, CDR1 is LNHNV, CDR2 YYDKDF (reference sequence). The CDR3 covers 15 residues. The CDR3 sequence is CATSRDRGIANTIYF. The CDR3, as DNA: TGTGCCACCAGCAGAGATCGGGGGATAGCAAACACCATATATTTT.

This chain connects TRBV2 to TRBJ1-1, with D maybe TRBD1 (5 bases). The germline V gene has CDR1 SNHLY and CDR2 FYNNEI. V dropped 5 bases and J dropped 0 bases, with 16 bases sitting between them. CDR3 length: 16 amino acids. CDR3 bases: TGTGCCAGCAGTCCATCAGGGCCTAACATGAACACTGAAGCTTTCTTT. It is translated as CASSPSGPNMNTEAFF.

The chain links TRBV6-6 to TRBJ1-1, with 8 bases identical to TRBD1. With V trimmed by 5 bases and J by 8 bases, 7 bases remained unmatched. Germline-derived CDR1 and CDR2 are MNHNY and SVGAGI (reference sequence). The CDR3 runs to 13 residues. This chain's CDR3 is CASSRAGTGEAFF. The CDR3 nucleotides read TGTGCCAGCAGTCGCGCCGGGACAGGCGAAGCTTTCTTT.

The CDR3 reads CASSRYEQYV. CDR3 DNA: TGTGCCAGCAGCCGATACGAGCAGTACGTC. V and J are TRBV6-5 and TRBJ2-7; D gene ambiguous. V lost 6 bases, J lost 4 bases, and 4 bases lay in between. The length of the CDR3 is 10 residues. Germline V gives CDR1 MNHEY, CDR2 SVGAGI.

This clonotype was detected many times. For the CDR3, the DNA is TGTGCCACCAGTGATTTGCCGAATAACCGGGGCGCAAGCTCCTACAATGAGCAGTTCTTC. It yields the protein CATSDLPNNRGASSYNEQFF. The rearrangement uses TRBV24-1 and TRBJ2-1; D possibly matches TRBD1 or TRBD2 (5 bases each). In germline, CDR1 is KGHDR, CDR2 SFDVKD. The CDR3 is made up of 20 amino acids. Trimming cost V 0 bases and J 0 bases, with 20 bases left between them.

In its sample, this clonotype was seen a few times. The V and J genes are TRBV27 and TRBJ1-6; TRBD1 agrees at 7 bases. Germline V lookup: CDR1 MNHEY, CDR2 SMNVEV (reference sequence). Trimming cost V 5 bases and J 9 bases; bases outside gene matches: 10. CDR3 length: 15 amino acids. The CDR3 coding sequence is TGTGCCAGCAGTCTAAGAGGGACAGTTAGTTCACCCCTCCACTTT. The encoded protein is CASSLRGTVSSPLHF.

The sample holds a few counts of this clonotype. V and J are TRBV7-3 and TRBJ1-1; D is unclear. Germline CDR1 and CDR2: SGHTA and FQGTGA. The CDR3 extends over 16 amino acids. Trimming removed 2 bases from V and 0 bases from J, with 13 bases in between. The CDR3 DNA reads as TGTGCCAGCAGCTTAGCCCCCGGAGATTTGAACACTGAAGCTTTCTTT. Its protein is CASSLAPGDLNTEAFF.

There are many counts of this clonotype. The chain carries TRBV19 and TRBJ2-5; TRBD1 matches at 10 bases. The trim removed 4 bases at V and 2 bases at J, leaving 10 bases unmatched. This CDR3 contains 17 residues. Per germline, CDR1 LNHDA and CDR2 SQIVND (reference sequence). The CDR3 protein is CASSTGQGTRGQETQYF. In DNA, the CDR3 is TGTGCCAGTAGTACGGGACAGGGGACAAGGGGACAAGAGACCCAGTACTTC.

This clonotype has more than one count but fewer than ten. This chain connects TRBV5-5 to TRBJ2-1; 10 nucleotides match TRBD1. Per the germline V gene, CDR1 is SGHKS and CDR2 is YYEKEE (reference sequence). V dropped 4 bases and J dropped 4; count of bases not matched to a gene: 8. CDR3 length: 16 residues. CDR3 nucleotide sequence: TGTGCCAGCAGCATGGGACAGGGGAATCATTACAATGAGCAGTTCTTC. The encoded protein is CASSMGQGNHYNEQFF.

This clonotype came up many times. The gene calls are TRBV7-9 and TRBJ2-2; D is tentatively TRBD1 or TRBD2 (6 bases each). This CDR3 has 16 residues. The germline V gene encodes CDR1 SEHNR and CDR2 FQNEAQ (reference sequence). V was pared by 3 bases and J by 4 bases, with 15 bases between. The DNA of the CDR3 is TGTGCCAGCAGCTTTGTCGGGGGCCTCGGCACCGGGGAGCTGTTTTTT. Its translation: CASSFVGGLGTGELFF.

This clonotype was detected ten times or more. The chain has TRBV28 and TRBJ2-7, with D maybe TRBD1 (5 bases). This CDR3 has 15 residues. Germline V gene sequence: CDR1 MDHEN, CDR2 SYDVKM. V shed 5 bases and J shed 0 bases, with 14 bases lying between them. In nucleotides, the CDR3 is TGTGCCAGCAGTACCGCCGACAGTAGCTCCTACGAGCAGTACGTC. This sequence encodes CASSTADSSSYEQYV.

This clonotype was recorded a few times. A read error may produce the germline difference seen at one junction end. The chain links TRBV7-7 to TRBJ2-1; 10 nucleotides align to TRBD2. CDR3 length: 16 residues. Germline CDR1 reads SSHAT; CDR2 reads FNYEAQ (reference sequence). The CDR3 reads CASSSSLAGAQNEQFF. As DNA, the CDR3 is TGTGCTAGCAGCTCGAGCCTAGCGGGGGCGCAGAATGAGCAGTTCTTC. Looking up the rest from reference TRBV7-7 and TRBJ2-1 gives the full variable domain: GAGVSQSPRYKVTKRGQDVTLRCDPISSHATLYWYQQALGQGPEFLTYFNYEAQPDKSGLPSDRFSAERPEGSISTLTIQRTEQRDSAMYRCASSSSLAGAQNEQFFGPGTRLTVL.

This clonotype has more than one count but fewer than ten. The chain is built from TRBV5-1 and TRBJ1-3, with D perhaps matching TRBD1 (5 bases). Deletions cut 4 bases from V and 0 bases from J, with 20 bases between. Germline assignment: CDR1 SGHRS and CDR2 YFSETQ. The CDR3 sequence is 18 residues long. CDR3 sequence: CASSPTSRQFYSGNTIYF. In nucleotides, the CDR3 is TGCGCCAGCAGCCCCACTTCACGACAGTTCTACTCTGGAAACACCATATATTTT.

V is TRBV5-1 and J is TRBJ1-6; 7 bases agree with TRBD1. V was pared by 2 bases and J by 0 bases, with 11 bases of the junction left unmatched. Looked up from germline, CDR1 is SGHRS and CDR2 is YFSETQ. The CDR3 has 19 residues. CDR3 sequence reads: CASSLGTEQSLSYNSPLHF. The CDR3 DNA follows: TGCGCCAGCAGCTTAGGGACAGAGCAGTCACTCTCCTATAATTCACCCCTCCACTTT.

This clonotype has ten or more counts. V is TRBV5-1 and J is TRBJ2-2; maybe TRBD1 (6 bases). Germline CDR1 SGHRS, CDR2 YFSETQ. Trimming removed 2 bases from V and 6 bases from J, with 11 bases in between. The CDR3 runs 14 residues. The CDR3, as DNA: TGCGCCAGCAGCTTCCAACAGGGCTCCGGGGAGCTGTTTTTT. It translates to CASSFQQGSGELFF.